This T cell receptor (beta chain) was found in a study of blood T cell repertoires in COVID-19. Trimming left V 5 bases short and J 10 bases short, with 18 bases between. Per germline, CDR1 MGHRA and CDR2 YSYEKL. The CDR3 consists of 13 residues. Some clones are missing from TCRdb's copy, which holds only in-frame ones; the method was immunoSEQ multiplex PCR. This table has 150,000 to 200,000 clones, roughly 85% appearing once. This sequence was found in a man over 45 with active or convalescent COVID-19. Source material: peripheral blood. The gene calls are TRBV4-1 and TRBJ2-7, with a possible D match to TRBD1 (5 bases). CDR3 sequence: CASSLLGEGFQYF. As DNA, the CDR3 is TGCGCCAGCAGCTTATTAGGGGAAGGTTTTCAGTACTTC.